These T cell receptor beta chains were read from a single sample in a study of T-cell memory formation after mild COVID-19. Using its own MiXCR run on the 5' RACE reads, TCRdb lists one record per CDR3 protein. The sample holds 250,000 or so distinct CDR3 sequences, 18% seen once. Input material: PBMCs or a T cell subset sorted from them (not recorded which). The receptors shown here come from a man younger than 35 who had mild COVID-19 (a few samples of this study predate the infection). Cell type and time point are not known. Both conserved end residues are part of each CDR3. D genes are given only for firm matches. The size entry is marked missing in some rows and otherwise reads once, few, many or a size class.

NA TRBJ2-2 TRBV7-2 once CASSFVPGTVVGELFF TGTGCCAGCAGCTTCGTCCCTGGGACGGTGGTCGGGGAGCTGTTTTTT
TRBD2 TRBJ2-2 TRBV20-1 NA CSASRLARGTGELFF TGCAGTGCTAGTCGACTAGCTCGAGGCACCGGGGAGCTGTTTTTT
TRBD1 TRBJ1-4 TRBV7-2 NA CASSPRQGTNEKLFF TGTGCCAGCAGCCCCCGACAGGGTACTAATGAAAAACTGTTTTTT
NA TRBJ2-3 TRBV3-1 few CASSLRISPSSTDTQYF TGTGCCAGCAGCCTCAGGATATCCCCATCTAGCACAGATACGCAGTATTTT
NA TRBJ1-1 TRBV29-1 few CSVRNQNTEAFF TGCAGCGTTCGAAACCAGAACACTGAAGCTTTCTTT
TRBD2 TRBJ2-5 TRBV6-5 few CASSLSGGYQETQYF TGTGCCAGCAGTCTTAGCGGGGGGTACCAAGAGACCCAGTACTTC
NA TRBJ2-3 TRBV28 few CATRSVADTQYF TGTGCCACCAGGTCGGTGGCAGATACGCAGTATTTT
NA TRBJ1-6 TRBV18 few CASSPPGTGSITLHF TGTGCCAGCTCACCGCCCGGGACGGGGTCAATCACCCTCCACTTT
NA TRBJ2-4 TRBV28 NA CASRPGQVNIQYF TGTGCCAGCCGTCCGGGACAAGTCAACATTCAGTACTTC
NA TRBJ2-7 TRBV15 few CATSIRGGSSYEQYF TGTGCCACCAGCATAAGGGGGGGATCCTCCTACGAGCAGTACTTC
NA TRBJ2-5 TRBV28 few CASSEMEETQYF TGTGCCAGCAGTGAGATGGAAGAGACCCAGTACTTC
NA TRBJ1-2 TRBV12-3/TRBV12-4 NA CASSYQEGYTF TGTGCCAGCAGTTATCAGGAAGGCTACACCTTC
NA TRBJ2-3 TRBV10-3 few CAISVGGPRTDTQYF TGTGCCATCAGTGTGGGGGGGCCTCGCACAGATACGCAGTATTTT
NA TRBJ2-1 TRBV6-4 NA CASSDEGTSYNEQFF TGTGCCAGCAGTGACGAAGGCACCTCCTACAATGAGCAGTTCTTC
TRBD1 TRBJ2-5 TRBV16 NA CASSQSRGRTQYF TGTGCCAGCAGCCAATCGAGGGGGCGGACCCAGTACTTC
NA TRBJ2-2 TRBV18 NA CASSPTMEAINTGELFF TGTGCCAGCTCACCTACGATGGAGGCGATAAACACCGGGGAGCTGTTTTTT